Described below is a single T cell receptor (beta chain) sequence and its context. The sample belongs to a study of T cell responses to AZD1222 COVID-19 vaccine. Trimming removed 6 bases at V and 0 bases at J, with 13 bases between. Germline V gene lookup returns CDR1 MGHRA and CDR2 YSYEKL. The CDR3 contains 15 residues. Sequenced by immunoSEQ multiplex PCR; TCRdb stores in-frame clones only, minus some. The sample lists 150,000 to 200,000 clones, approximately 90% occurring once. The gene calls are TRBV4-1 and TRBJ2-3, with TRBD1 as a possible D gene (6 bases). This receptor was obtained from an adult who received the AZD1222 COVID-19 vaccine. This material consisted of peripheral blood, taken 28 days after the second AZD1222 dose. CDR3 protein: CASRPTGLSTDTQYF. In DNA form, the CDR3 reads TGCGCCAGCAGACCTACAGGGTTAAGCACAGATACGCAGTATTTT.